The rows below give T cell receptor beta chains drawn from one sample of a study of Ad26.COV2.S vaccination and SARS-CoV-2 variants. The data were produced by immunoSEQ multiplex PCR, yet TCRdb's version contains in-frame clones alone and is incomplete. The table lists hundreds of thousands of clones, about nine tenths of them singletons. This specimen was peripheral blood, taken in a trial of Ad26.COV2.S vaccine versus placebo. The receptors originated from a person between 18 and 60 years old who received the Ad26.COV2.S COVID-19 vaccine or a placebo. The CDR3 runs from the conserved cysteine through the conserved F or W. The order of the fields is V gene, J gene, clone size, D gene, CDR3 protein, CDR3 DNA. A D gene is named only where the DNA matches it firmly. Size is omitted from some rows. Given values are once, few, many or a class for expanded clones.

V: TRBV9
J: TRBJ1-1
size: NA
D: TRBD1
CDR3: CASSPQGTVSSEAFF
DNA: TGTGCCAGCAGCCCCCAGGGGACAGTGAGCTCTGAAGCTTTCTTT

V: TRBV7-3
J: TRBJ2-5
size: NA
D: TRBD2
CDR3: CASSPGAGVQETQYF
DNA: TGTGCCAGCAGCCCCGGGGCGGGAGTACAAGAGACCCAGTACTTC

V: TRBV11-2
J: TRBJ2-2
size: NA
D: NA
CDR3: CASSLGPGRTNTGELFF
DNA: TGTGCCAGCAGCTTAGGTCCGGGACGCACGAACACCGGGGAGCTGTTTTTT

V: TRBV4-2
J: TRBJ2-7
size: NA
D: NA
CDR3: CASSQVRRQVDEQYF
DNA: TGTGCCAGCAGCCAAGTAAGACGGCAGGTAGACGAGCAGTACTTC

V: TRBV13
J: TRBJ2-3
size: NA
D: TRBD1
CDR3: CASSSRAPGQGFIPDTQYF
DNA: TGTGCCAGCAGCTCCCGGGCCCCGGGACAGGGGTTCATACCAGATACGCAGTATTTT

V: TRBV7-3
J: TRBJ2-5
size: NA
D: NA
CDR3: CASSATGEETQYF
DNA: TGTGCCAGCAGCGCGACAGGAGAAGAGACCCAGTACTTC

V: TRBV5-1
J: TRBJ1-1
size: NA
D: NA
CDR3: CASSLERTSNTEAFF
DNA: TGCGCCAGCAGCTTGGAACGGACCTCGAACACTGAAGCTTTCTTT

V: TRBV12-3/TRBV12-4
J: TRBJ2-5
size: NA
D: TRBD1
CDR3: CASSGSGQTTQYF
DNA: TGTGCCAGCAGTGGCTCGGGACAGACGACCCAGTACTTC

V: TRBV6-5
J: TRBJ1-2
size: NA
D: NA
CDR3: CASSQRGGTNYGYTF
DNA: TGTGCCAGCAGCCAACGGGGGGGTACTAACTATGGCTACACCTTC

V: TRBV18
J: TRBJ1-2
size: once
D: NA
CDR3: CASSPKQGPYGYTF
DNA: TGTGCCAGCTCACCTAAACAGGGACCCTATGGCTACACCTTC

V: TRBV19
J: TRBJ2-5
size: NA
D: TRBD2
CDR3: CASSMTSGVWTQYF
DNA: TGTGCCAGTAGTATGACTAGCGGGGTGTGGACCCAGTACTTC

V: TRBV6-6
J: TRBJ2-1
size: NA
D: NA
CDR3: CASSYSVVSNYNEQFF
DNA: TGTGCCAGCAGTTATTCAGTCGTCTCTAACTACAATGAGCAGTTCTTC

V: TRBV18
J: TRBJ2-2
size: NA
D: NA
CDR3: CASSPSGDTGELFF
DNA: TGTGCCAGCTCACCTTCAGGGGACACCGGGGAGCTGTTTTTT

V: TRBV25-1
J: TRBJ1-3
size: NA
D: NA
CDR3: CASSEPGGYGNTIYF
DNA: TGTGCCAGCAGTGAACCCGGGGGGTATGGAAACACCATATATTTT

V: TRBV4-1
J: TRBJ2-1
size: NA
D: TRBD2
CDR3: CASSQGTTRSEQFF
DNA: TGCGCCAGCAGCCAGGGGACTACCCGAAGTGAGCAGTTCTTC

V: TRBV9
J: TRBJ1-1
size: NA
D: NA
CDR3: CASSVTKNTEAFF
DNA: TGTGCCAGCAGCGTGACAAAAAACACTGAAGCTTTCTTT

V: TRBV7-9
J: TRBJ1-3
size: NA
D: NA
CDR3: CASSHRTAESGNTIYF
DNA: TGTGCCAGCAGCCACCGGACAGCGGAATCTGGAAACACCATATATTTT

V: TRBV19
J: TRBJ1-1
size: once
D: NA
CDR3: CASRPQGGGLEAFF
DNA: TGTGCCAGTAGACCACAGGGTGGGGGGCTTGAAGCTTTCTTT

V: TRBV5-1
J: TRBJ2-7
size: NA
D: NA
CDR3: CASSLQGGGSGVYEQYF
DNA: TGCGCCAGCAGCCTGCAGGGTGGAGGGTCTGGTGTCTACGAGCAGTACTTC

V: TRBV15
J: TRBJ1-1
size: NA
D: NA
CDR3: CATSLNTEAFF
DNA: TGTGCCACCAGTCTGAACACTGAAGCTTTCTTT

V: TRBV7-3
J: TRBJ2-3
size: NA
D: NA
CDR3: CASSSSVRSEKYF
DNA: TGTGCCAGCAGCTCCTCCGTTAGGAGCGAGAAGTATTTT

V: TRBV3-1/TRBV3-2
J: TRBJ1-6
size: once
D: NA
CDR3: CASSQNAGSYNSPLHF
DNA: TGTGCCAGCAGCCAAAATGCGGGGTCCTATAATTCACCCCTCCACTTT

V: TRBV4-2
J: TRBJ1-2
size: NA
D: NA
CDR3: CASSQPGGPNYGYTF
DNA: TGTGCCAGCAGCCAGCCCGGGGGACCTAACTATGGCTACACCTTC

V: TRBV10-3
J: TRBJ1-2
size: NA
D: TRBD1
CDR3: CATTTGQGNHGYTF
DNA: TGTGCCACCACCACCGGACAGGGAAACCATGGCTACACCTTC

V: TRBV7-3
J: TRBJ2-2
size: NA
D: NA
CDR3: CASSLLRGTAGELFF
DNA: TGTGCCAGCAGCTTACTCCGGGGGACCGCCGGGGAGCTGTTTTTT

V: TRBV13
J: TRBJ1-1
size: few
D: NA
CDR3: CASSFPTGNTEAFF
DNA: TGTGCCAGCAGCTTTCCAACAGGGAACACTGAAGCTTTCTTT

V: TRBV3-1/TRBV3-2
J: TRBJ1-6
size: NA
D: NA
CDR3: CASSQDVFGSPLHF
DNA: TGTGCCAGCAGCCAAGATGTGTTTGGGTCACCCCTCCACTTT

V: TRBV3-1/TRBV3-2
J: TRBJ1-2
size: NA
D: NA
CDR3: CASSQAGASGYTF
DNA: TGTGCCAGCAGCCAAGCTGGGGCTTCTGGCTACACCTTC

V: TRBV11-2
J: TRBJ2-1
size: NA
D: NA
CDR3: CASSKVGAIREQFF
DNA: TGTGCCAGCAGTAAAGTAGGGGCTATCCGTGAGCAGTTCTTC

V: TRBV14
J: TRBJ1-2
size: once
D: TRBD1
CDR3: CASSHRDRDVWYGYTF
DNA: TGTGCCAGCAGCCACCGGGACAGGGACGTATGGTATGGCTACACCTTC

V: TRBV5-1
J: TRBJ1-2
size: few
D: TRBD1
CDR3: CASSSGQGTGYGYTF
DNA: TGCGCCAGCAGCTCCGGACAGGGAACCGGATATGGCTACACCTTC

V: TRBV27
J: TRBJ2-7
size: NA
D: TRBD1
CDR3: CASSSGTATYEQYF
DNA: TGTGCCAGCAGTTCCGGGACAGCTACCTACGAGCAGTACTTC

V: TRBV25-1
J: TRBJ1-4
size: NA
D: NA
CDR3: CASTPGLATNEKLFF
DNA: TGTGCCAGCACGCCAGGCCTTGCAACTAATGAAAAACTGTTTTTT

V: TRBV6-5
J: TRBJ2-7
size: NA
D: NA
CDR3: CASSTTLQDYYGQYF
DNA: TGTGCCAGCAGTACAACCTTACAGGACTACTACGGGCAGTACTTC

V: TRBV2
J: TRBJ1-5
size: few
D: NA
CDR3: CASSVTGLAQPQHF
DNA: TGTGCCAGCAGTGTGACGGGACTAGCACAGCCCCAGCATTTT

V: TRBV12-5
J: TRBJ1-2
size: NA
D: NA
CDR3: CASGLVGQYGYTF
DNA: TGTGCTAGTGGTTTGGTAGGACAGTATGGCTACACCTTC

V: TRBV7-2
J: TRBJ2-1
size: NA
D: NA
CDR3: CASSTTEHNEQFF
DNA: TGTGCCAGCAGCACTACGGAGCACAATGAGCAGTTCTTC

V: TRBV5-6
J: TRBJ1-2
size: NA
D: TRBD1
CDR3: CASSIRDRGQITYGYTF
DNA: TGTGCCAGCAGCATCCGGGACAGGGGCCAAATAACCTATGGCTACACCTTC

V: TRBV12-3/TRBV12-4
J: TRBJ2-6
size: NA
D: NA
CDR3: CASRRVGANVLTF
DNA: TGTGCCAGCCGGAGGGTTGGGGCCAACGTCCTGACTTTC

V: TRBV30
J: TRBJ2-1
size: NA
D: TRBD1
CDR3: CAWDTGGLYNEQFF
DNA: TGTGCCTGGGATACAGGGGGCCTCTACAATGAGCAGTTCTTC

V: TRBV19
J: TRBJ1-5
size: NA
D: TRBD1
CDR3: CASSMPVPTGGQPQHF
DNA: TGTGCCAGTAGTATGCCAGTCCCGACAGGGGGCCAGCCCCAGCATTTT

V: TRBV11-2
J: TRBJ2-5
size: NA
D: NA
CDR3: CASSSSFETQYF
DNA: TGTGCCAGCAGCTCCTCTTTTGAGACCCAGTACTTC

V: TRBV15
J: TRBJ2-7
size: NA
D: TRBD2
CDR3: CATSRDLGLTSGYEQYF
DNA: TGTGCCACCAGCAGAGATTTAGGTTTGACTAGCGGCTACGAGCAGTACTTC

V: TRBV7-8
J: TRBJ2-1
size: NA
D: NA
CDR3: CASSSAIMNEQFF
DNA: TGTGCCAGCAGCTCCGCGATAATGAATGAGCAGTTCTTC

V: TRBV7-8
J: TRBJ1-3
size: NA
D: NA
CDR3: CASSLVRGDLSSGNTIYF
DNA: TGTGCCAGCAGCTTAGTGAGAGGGGACCTAAGCTCTGGAAACACCATATATTTT

V: TRBV4-1
J: TRBJ2-7
size: NA
D: NA
CDR3: CASSQSGWVYEQYF
DNA: TGCGCCAGCAGCCAGTCGGGGTGGGTCTACGAGCAGTACTTC

V: TRBV12-3/TRBV12-4
J: TRBJ1-2
size: NA
D: NA
CDR3: CASSLVQDYGYTF
DNA: TGTGCCAGCAGTTTAGTGCAGGATTATGGCTACACCTTC

V: TRBV27
J: TRBJ2-7
size: NA
D: NA
CDR3: CAQGLDKYEQYF
DNA: TGTGCCCAAGGGCTAGATAAATACGAGCAGTACTTC

V: TRBV19
J: TRBJ1-2
size: NA
D: TRBD1
CDR3: CASTPGQSPNYGYTF
DNA: TGTGCCAGTACGCCGGGACAGAGCCCTAACTATGGCTACACCTTC

V: TRBV4-2
J: TRBJ2-7
size: NA
D: TRBD2
CDR3: CASSQEYSGGRYEQYF
DNA: TGTGCCAGCAGCCAAGAATATAGCGGGGGACGGTACGAGCAGTACTTC

V: TRBV27
J: TRBJ1-2
size: NA
D: TRBD1
CDR3: CASSLRRPAPGTGHYGYTF
DNA: TGTGCCAGCAGTTTACGTCGGCCGGCCCCCGGGACAGGGCACTATGGCTACACCTTC

V: TRBV7-9
J: TRBJ2-2
size: NA
D: TRBD1
CDR3: CASSLKGQGAYTGELFF
DNA: TGTGCCAGCAGCCTAAAGGGACAGGGGGCTTACACCGGGGAGCTGTTTTTT

V: TRBV3-1/TRBV3-2
J: TRBJ2-5
size: NA
D: NA
CDR3: CASSQAYPGLGRETQYF
DNA: TGTGCCAGCAGCCAAGCGTATCCGGGTCTGGGACGAGAGACCCAGTACTTC

V: TRBV10-3
J: TRBJ1-1
size: NA
D: TRBD1
CDR3: CAIKSTGGSEAFF
DNA: TGTGCCATCAAGTCTACAGGGGGCTCTGAAGCTTTCTTT

V: TRBV27
J: TRBJ1-3
size: NA
D: NA
CDR3: CASSPGTFLNTIYF
DNA: TGTGCCAGCAGTCCAGGGACGTTTCTAAACACCATATATTTT

V: TRBV7-9
J: TRBJ1-3
size: NA
D: TRBD1
CDR3: CASSVRTGSSGNTIYF
DNA: TGTGCCAGCAGCGTCCGGACAGGCTCCTCTGGAAACACCATATATTTT

V: TRBV12-5
J: TRBJ1-4
size: NA
D: TRBD1
CDR3: CASGLADRWGEKLFF
DNA: TGTGCTAGTGGTTTGGCGGACAGGTGGGGGGAAAAACTGTTTTTT

V: TRBV6-5
J: TRBJ1-5
size: NA
D: TRBD1
CDR3: CASSTYRGGNQPQHF
DNA: TGTGCCAGCAGTACGTACAGGGGGGGCAATCAGCCCCAGCATTTT

V: TRBV6-5
J: TRBJ1-4
size: NA
D: TRBD1
CDR3: CASSSDRGNEKLFF
DNA: TGTGCCAGCAGTTCGGACAGGGGTAATGAAAAACTGTTTTTT

V: TRBV27
J: TRBJ1-5
size: NA
D: NA
CDR3: CASSLSITGSNQPQHF
DNA: TGTGCCAGCAGTTTATCGATTACAGGGAGCAATCAGCCCCAGCATTTT